This T cell receptor beta chain was identified in a study of human T cells and chemical hapten exposure. Study information: Patch tests applied 0.01% DPC to the upper back, read at 6 days. General observations from the study: Healthy individuals' immune responses may differ from those of donors, who had alopecia.

CDR1 is SQVTM and CDR2 is ANQGSEA in the germline V gene. V lost 7 bases to trimming and J lost 2 bases, with 14 bases between them. The CDR3 is 13 amino acids. Time point here: pre-sensitization, week 0. Treatment: therapeutic diphenylcyclopropenone sensitization with weekly scalp DPC. Alopecia patients deemed DPC-suitable, aged 18 to 70, excluding pregnancy. In TCRdb, the RACE reads were re-called with MiXCR into one record per CDR3 protein. The sample consists of around 350,000 distinct CDR3 sequences, about 5% of them appearing once. As for this clonotype: Its target is unknown.

Here the sequenced sample was whole blood, taken in connection with sensitization to the hapten diphenylcyclopropenone (DPC). This clonotype was sampled from a woman between 18 and 29 years old with alopecia areata. Some clones in this sample may be carry-over from other donors' samples. The chain links TRBV29-1 to TRBJ1-1; a possible D gene is TRBD1 (6 bases). The CDR3 DNA reads TGCAGCGCCGAACGGACAGCTAACACTGAAGCTTTCTTT. It encodes CSAERTANTEAFF.